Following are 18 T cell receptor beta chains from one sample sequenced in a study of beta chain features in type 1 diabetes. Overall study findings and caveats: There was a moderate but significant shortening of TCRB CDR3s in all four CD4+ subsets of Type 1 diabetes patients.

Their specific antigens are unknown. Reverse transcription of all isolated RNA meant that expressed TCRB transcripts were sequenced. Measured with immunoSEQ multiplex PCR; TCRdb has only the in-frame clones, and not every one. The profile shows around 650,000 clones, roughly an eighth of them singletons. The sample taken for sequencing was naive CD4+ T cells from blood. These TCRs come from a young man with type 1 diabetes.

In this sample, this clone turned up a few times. CDR3 DNA sequence: TGTGCCAGCAGCTTGTGGCCGATGAATTTGCCACCCCTCCACTTT. Its protein is CASSLWPMNLPPLHF. The chain carries TRBV7-9 and TRBJ1-6; D is undetermined. The CDR3 extends over 15 amino acids. CDR1 is SEHNR and CDR2 is FQNEAQ in the germline V gene (reference sequence). The V and J ends lost 3 bases and 11 bases respectively, with 17 bases between them.

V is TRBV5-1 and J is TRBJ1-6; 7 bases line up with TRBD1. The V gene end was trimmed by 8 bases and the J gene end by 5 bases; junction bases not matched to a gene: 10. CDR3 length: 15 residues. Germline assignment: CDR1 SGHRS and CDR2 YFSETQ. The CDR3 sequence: CASRTEGANNSPLHF. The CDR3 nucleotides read TGCGCCAGTCGCACCGAGGGGGCGAATAATTCACCCCTCCACTTT.

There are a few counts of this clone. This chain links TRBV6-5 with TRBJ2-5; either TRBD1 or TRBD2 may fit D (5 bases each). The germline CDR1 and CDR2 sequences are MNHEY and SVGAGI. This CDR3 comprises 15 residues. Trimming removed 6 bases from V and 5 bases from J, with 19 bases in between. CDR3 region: CASSSGTRMRETQYF. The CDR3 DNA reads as TGTGCCAGCAGCTCCGGGACCCGTATGAGGGAGACCCAGTACTTC.

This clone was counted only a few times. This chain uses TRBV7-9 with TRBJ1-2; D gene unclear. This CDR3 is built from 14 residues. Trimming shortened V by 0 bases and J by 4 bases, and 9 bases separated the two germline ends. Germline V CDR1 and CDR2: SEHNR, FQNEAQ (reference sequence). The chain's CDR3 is CASSLAGSRYGYTF. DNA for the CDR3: TGTGCCAGCAGCTTAGCAGGCAGTCGCTATGGCTACACCTTC. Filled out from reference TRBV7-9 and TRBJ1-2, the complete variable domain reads DTGVSQNPRHKITKRGQNVTFRCDPISEHNRLYWYRQTLGQGPEFLTYFQNEAQLEKSRLLSDRFSAERPKGSFSTLEIQRTEQGDSAMYLCASSLAGSRYGYTFGSGTRLTVV.

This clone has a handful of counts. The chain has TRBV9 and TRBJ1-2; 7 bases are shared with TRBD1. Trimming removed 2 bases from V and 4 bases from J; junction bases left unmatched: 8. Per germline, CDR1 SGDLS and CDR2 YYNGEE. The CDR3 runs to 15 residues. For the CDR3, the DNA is TGTGCCAGCAGCGTGACCGGGACAGAGACCTATGGCTACACCTTC. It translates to CASSVTGTETYGYTF. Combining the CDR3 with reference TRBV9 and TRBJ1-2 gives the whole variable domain DSGVTQTPKHLITATGQRVTLRCSPRSGDLSVYWYQQSLDQGLQFLIQYYNGEERAKGNILERFSAQQFPDLHSELNLSSLELGDSALYFCASSVTGTETYGYTFGSGTRLTVV.

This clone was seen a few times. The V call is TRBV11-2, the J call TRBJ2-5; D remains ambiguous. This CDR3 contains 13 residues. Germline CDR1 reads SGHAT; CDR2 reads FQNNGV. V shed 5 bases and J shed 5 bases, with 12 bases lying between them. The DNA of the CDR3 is TGTGCCAGCAGCGTATCCCCTTTGGAGACCCAGTACTTC. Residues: CASSVSPLETQYF.

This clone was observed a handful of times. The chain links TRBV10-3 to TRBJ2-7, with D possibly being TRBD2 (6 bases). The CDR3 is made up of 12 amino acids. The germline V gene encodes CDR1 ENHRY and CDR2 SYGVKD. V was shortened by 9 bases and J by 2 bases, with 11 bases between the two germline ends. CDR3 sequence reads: CAIGGIAYEQYF. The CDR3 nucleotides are TGTGCCATAGGAGGGATAGCCTACGAGCAGTACTTC.

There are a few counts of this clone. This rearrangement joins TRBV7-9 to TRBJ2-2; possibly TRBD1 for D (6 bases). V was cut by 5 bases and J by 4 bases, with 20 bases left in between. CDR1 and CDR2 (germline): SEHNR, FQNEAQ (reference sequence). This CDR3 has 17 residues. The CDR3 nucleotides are TGTGCCAGCAGCACTAGATGGGACATAAGAGGCACCGGGGAGCTGTTTTTT. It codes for CASSTRWDIRGTGELFF.

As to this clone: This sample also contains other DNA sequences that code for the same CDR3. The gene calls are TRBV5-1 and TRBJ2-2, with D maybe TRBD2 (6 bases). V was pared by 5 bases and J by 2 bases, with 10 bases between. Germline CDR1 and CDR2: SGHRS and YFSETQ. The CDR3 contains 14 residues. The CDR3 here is CASRGSGNTGELFF. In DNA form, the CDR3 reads TGCGCCAGCAGGGGTAGCGGTAACACCGGGGAGCTGTTTTTT.

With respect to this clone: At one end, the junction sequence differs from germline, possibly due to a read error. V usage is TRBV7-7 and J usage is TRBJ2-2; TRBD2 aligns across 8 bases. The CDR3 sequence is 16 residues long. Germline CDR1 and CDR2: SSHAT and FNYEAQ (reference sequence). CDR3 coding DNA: TGTGCTAGCAGCCCTGCGGGGGGCGAAATCACCGGGGAGCTGTTTTTT. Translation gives CASSPAGGEITGELFF.

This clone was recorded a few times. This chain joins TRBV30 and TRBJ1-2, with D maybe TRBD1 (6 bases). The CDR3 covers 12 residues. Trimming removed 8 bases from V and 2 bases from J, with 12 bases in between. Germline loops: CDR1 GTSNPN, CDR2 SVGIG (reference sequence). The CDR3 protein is CAADSRNYGYTF. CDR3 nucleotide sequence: TGTGCCGCGGACAGTCGGAACTATGGCTACACCTTC.

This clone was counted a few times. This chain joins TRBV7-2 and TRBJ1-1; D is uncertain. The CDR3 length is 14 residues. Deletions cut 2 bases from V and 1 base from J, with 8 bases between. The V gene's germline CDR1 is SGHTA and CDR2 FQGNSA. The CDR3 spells CASSLNGGNTEAFF. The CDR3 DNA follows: TGTGCCAGCAGCTTAAATGGAGGGAACACTGAAGCTTTCTTT.

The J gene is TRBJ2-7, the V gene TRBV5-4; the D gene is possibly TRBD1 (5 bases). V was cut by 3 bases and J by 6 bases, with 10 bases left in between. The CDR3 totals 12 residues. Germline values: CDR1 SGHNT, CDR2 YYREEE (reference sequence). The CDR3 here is CASSSGFSEQYF. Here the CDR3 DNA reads TGTGCCAGCAGCTCAGGGTTTTCCGAGCAGTACTTC.

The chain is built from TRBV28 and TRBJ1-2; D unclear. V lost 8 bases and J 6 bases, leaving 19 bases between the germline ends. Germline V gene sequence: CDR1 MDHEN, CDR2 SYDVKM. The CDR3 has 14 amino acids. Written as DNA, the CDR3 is TGTGCCAGCTTACATGGAGGGAGCCCGAATGGCTACACCTTC. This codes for CASLHGGSPNGYTF.

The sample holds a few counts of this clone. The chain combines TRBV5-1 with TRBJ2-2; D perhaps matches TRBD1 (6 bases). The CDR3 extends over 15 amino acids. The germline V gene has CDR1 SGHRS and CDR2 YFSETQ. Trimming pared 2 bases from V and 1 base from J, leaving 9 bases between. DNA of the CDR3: TGCGCCAGCAGCTTAAGGACAGAGAACACCGGGGAGCTGTTTTTT. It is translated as CASSLRTENTGELFF.

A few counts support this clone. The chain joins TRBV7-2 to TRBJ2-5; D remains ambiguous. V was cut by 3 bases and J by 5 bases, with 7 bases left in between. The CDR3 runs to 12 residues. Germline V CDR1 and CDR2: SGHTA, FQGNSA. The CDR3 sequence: CASSFTRETQYF. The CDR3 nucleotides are TGTGCCAGCAGCTTCACCAGGGAGACCCAGTACTTC.

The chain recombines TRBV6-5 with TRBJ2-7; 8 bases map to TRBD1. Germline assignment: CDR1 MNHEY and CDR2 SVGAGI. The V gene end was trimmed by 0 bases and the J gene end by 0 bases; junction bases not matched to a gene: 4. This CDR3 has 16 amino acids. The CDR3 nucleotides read TGTGCCAGCAGTTACTCAAGGACAGGGAGCTCCTACGAGCAGTACTTC. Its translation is CASSYSRTGSSYEQYF.

The CDR3 is CAWREGGGRNEQFF. In nucleotides, the CDR3 is TGTGCCTGGAGGGAGGGCGGGGGCCGGAATGAGCAGTTCTTC. The chain recombines TRBV30 with TRBJ2-1; maybe TRBD2 (7 bases). The CDR3 has 14 residues. V shed 3 bases and J shed 7 bases, with 16 bases lying between them. Germline CDR1 and CDR2: GTSNPN and SVGIG (reference sequence). The full variable domain, completed using reference TRBV30 and TRBJ2-1, is SQTIHQWPATLVQPVGSPLSLECTVEGTSNPNLYWYRQAAGRGLQLLFYSVGIGQISSEVPQNLSASRPQDRQFILSSKKLLLSDSGFYLCAWREGGGRNEQFFGPGTRLTVL.